This T cell receptor (beta chain) is from a study of shared clonotypes between healthy human individuals. Findings and limits, study-wide: Exclusively blood specimens were collected; tissue repertoires likely differ. Sequencing depth was a factor that was expected to affect clonotype sharing among donors.

Loaded into unsorted PBMC replicate PCRs was roughly 320 ng DNA, approximately 33,000 T cell genomes. Original data processing: Filtering differed for immunoSEQ, which gave only junction sequences without quality scores. The data were produced by immunoSEQ multiplex PCR, yet TCRdb's version contains in-frame clones alone and is incomplete. The DNA gave D and trimming, while V, J and clone size come from that table. The table lists about 560,000 clones, around three quarters of them singletons. A note on this clone: Its antigen is not identified.

Germline V gene data show CDR1 as SGHVS and CDR2 as FNYEAQ. The CDR3 totals 14 residues. The V and J ends lost 5 bases and 4 bases respectively, with 14 bases between them. This clonotype was obtained from a woman in her forties in good health. Some clones in this sample may be carry-over from other donors' samples. The sample taken for sequencing was PBMCs. The chain links TRBV7-6 to TRBJ1-1, with a possible D match to TRBD1 (6 bases). In nucleotides, the CDR3 is TGTGCCAGCAGCCCCCAGGGGTCCAGCACTGAAGCTTTCTTT. Translation: CASSPQGSSTEAFF.